What follows are 26 T cell receptor beta chains derived from one specimen sequenced in a study of blood T cells in healthy people across ages. PCR was performed a second time for about 7 to 12 cycles using a sample-barcoded 5' primer and a J-beta primer mix. One entry per CDR3 protein, called by TCRdb with MiXCR from the 5' RACE reads. Of around 320,000 distinct CDR3 sequences listed, 25% to 30% are singletons. The sequenced sample consisted of blood. The receptors come from a woman aged 65 to 85 in good health.

This chain uses TRBV20-1 with TRBJ2-7; D perhaps matches TRBD2 (5 bases). The CDR3 loop spans 14 amino acids. Germline V gene lookup returns CDR1 DFQATT and CDR2 SNEGSKA (reference sequence). The V end was cut by 5 bases, the J end by 2 bases, with 16 bases between. For the CDR3, the DNA is TGCAGTGCTCTGCCGGGGTGGCTAACCTACGAGCAGTACTTC. It yields the protein CSALPGWLTYEQYF.

This clonotype was seen many times. The chain joins TRBV29-1 to TRBJ2-1; D gene ambiguous. The length of the CDR3 is 13 residues. V lost 4 bases and J 2 bases, leaving 9 bases between the germline ends. Germline-derived CDR1 and CDR2 are SQVTM and ANQGSEA. In DNA form, the CDR3 reads TGCAGCGTTGCGTTCGCAACCTACAATGAGCAGTTCTTC. Translation gives CSVAFATYNEQFF.

The chain employs TRBV7-9 and TRBJ1-4; the match to TRBD1 covers 9 bases. With 6 bases clipped from V and 13 bases from J, the junction kept 18 bases outside the gene matches. This CDR3 has 16 amino acids. Germline V lookup: CDR1 SEHNR, CDR2 FQNEAQ (reference sequence). CDR3 residues: CASSPGYRGRGYGLFF. In nucleotides, the CDR3 is TGTGCCAGCAGTCCCGGCTACAGGGGGCGCGGTTACGGACTGTTTTTT.

This clonotype was observed a few times. The chain links TRBV7-6 to TRBJ2-3; 9 bases are shared with TRBD2. Germline V gives CDR1 SGHVS, CDR2 FNYEAQ. Unmatched junction bases numbered 4, after V lost 3 bases and J lost 0 bases. The CDR3 consists of 16 residues. CDR3 sequence: CASSFLAGVSTDTQYF. DNA of the CDR3: TGTGCCAGCAGCTTCTTAGCGGGAGTTAGCACAGATACGCAGTATTTT.

This clonotype was counted a few times. The chain is built from TRBV9 and TRBJ1-2; tentatively, D is TRBD1 (6 bases). Trimming left V 5 bases short and J 0 bases short, with 17 bases between. Germline V gives CDR1 SGDLS, CDR2 YYNGEE. CDR3 length equals 16 residues. Here the CDR3 reads CASRAPGHTANYGYTF. Here the CDR3 DNA reads TGTGCCAGCAGAGCCCCGGGACACACAGCTAACTATGGCTACACCTTC.

This clonotype was detected a few times. V usage is TRBV28 and J usage is TRBJ2-5; tentative D call: TRBD1 (6 bases). V shed 5 bases and J shed 3 bases, with 13 bases lying between them. The CDR3 consists of 14 residues. CDR1 and CDR2 from the germline V gene are MDHEN and SYDVKM. CDR3 DNA: TGTGCCAGCAGTGGCTCGAGGACAGAAGAGACCCAGTACTTC. Protein: CASSGSRTEETQYF.

This clonotype has a count of ten or more. The chain combines TRBV12-3 or TRBV12-4 with TRBJ2-7; no firm D call. The CDR3 is 12 residues long. Trimming left V 4 bases short and J 3 bases short, with 7 bases between. CDR3 nucleotides: TGTGCCAGCAGTTGGCGAATCTACGAGCAGTACTTC. Translating gives CASSWRIYEQYF.

As regards this clonotype: A read error is likely, as this CDR3 ends without the conserved phenylalanine or tryptophan. The chain employs TRBV29-1 and TRBJ1-2; weak D call: TRBD1 (6 bases). CDR3 size: 12 residues. Germline V gene lookup returns CDR1 SQVTM and CDR2 ANQGSEA. V lost 1 base and J 6 bases, leaving 9 bases between the germline ends. The CDR3 region is CSVEVSGDGYTL. The CDR3 nucleotides are TGCAGCGTTGAAGTATCAGGGGATGGCTACACCCTC.

V and J are TRBV2 and TRBJ1-6; D not certain. Trimming pared 6 bases from V and 6 bases from J, leaving 15 bases between. This CDR3 comprises 15 residues. Germline values: CDR1 SNHLY, CDR2 FYNNEI. The CDR3 DNA reads as TGTGCCAGCAGCGGAAATTCATGGGGTAATTCACCCCTCCACTTT. Translated, it gives CASSGNSWGNSPLHF.

This clonotype was seen a few times. The rearrangement joins TRBV6-1 to TRBJ2-7; no clear D. V was trimmed by 2 bases and J by 2 bases, leaving 7 bases between them. CDR1 and CDR2 (germline): MNHNS, SASEGT. The CDR3 covers 13 residues. The CDR3 DNA reads as TGTGCCAGCAGTGAACATGGAGCCTACGAGCAGTACTTC. Its translation: CASSEHGAYEQYF.

The J gene is TRBJ1-2, the V gene TRBV6-1; TRBD1 aligns across 7 bases. The CDR3 spans 14 residues. Per the germline V gene, CDR1 is MNHNS and CDR2 is SASEGT. V dropped 6 bases and J dropped 2; count of bases not matched to a gene: 6. DNA for the CDR3: TGTGCCAGCAGCAACTCAGGGGGGAACTATGGCTACACCTTC. Translation: CASSNSGGNYGYTF.

J is TRBJ2-3 and V is TRBV20-1, with 9 bases that match TRBD2. The CDR3 covers 15 residues. With V trimmed by 5 bases and J by 2 bases, 8 bases remained unmatched. Looked up from germline, CDR1 is DFQATT and CDR2 is SNEGSKA (reference sequence). For the CDR3, the DNA is TGCAGTGCTCGACCGACTAGCGGTTACACAGATACGCAGTATTTT. Protein: CSARPTSGYTDTQYF.

This clonotype was recorded a few times. The rearrangement joins TRBV7-8 to TRBJ1-1; D possibly corresponds to TRBD1 (6 bases). This CDR3 contains 14 residues. Germline CDR1 SGHVS, CDR2 FQNEAQ. The CDR3 loop is CTGSLGGGPTEAFF. CDR3 nucleotides: TGTACCGGCAGCTTAGGAGGGGGGCCCACTGAAGCTTTCTTT.

The rearrangement joins TRBV12-5 to TRBJ2-5; TRBD2 matches 7 bases. The germline V gene encodes CDR1 LGHNT and CDR2 FRNRAP. CDR3 length equals 13 residues. The V gene end was trimmed by 6 bases and the J gene end by 5 bases; junction bases not matched to a gene: 6. CDR3 residues: CASGAGVDETQYF. DNA of the CDR3: TGTGCTAGTGGGGCGGGGGTCGATGAGACCCAGTACTTC.

In its sample, this clonotype was seen a few times. The chain employs TRBV6-6 and TRBJ1-5; D perhaps matches TRBD1 (5 bases). CDR3 length equals 12 residues. V was pared by 5 bases and J by 4 bases, with 6 bases between. Germline assignment: CDR1 MNHNY and CDR2 SVGAGI (reference sequence). The DNA for the CDR3 is TGTGCCAGCAGTGGGGCGAATCAGCCCCAGCATTTT. This encodes CASSGANQPQHF.

In this sample, this clonotype turned up many times. The chain is built from TRBV28 and TRBJ1-6; D remains ambiguous. CDR1 is MDHEN and CDR2 is SYDVKM in the germline V gene. Between the trimmed V and J ends, which lost 6 bases and 7 bases, there was a span of 16 bases. The CDR3 spans 15 residues. The CDR3 region has the DNA TGTGCCAGCAGCCGAAAACCCGGGTTGAATTCACCCCTCCACTTT. Its translation is CASSRKPGLNSPLHF.

As for this clonotype: The conserved closing phenylalanine or tryptophan is absent in this CDR3, likely reflecting a read error. The chain recombines TRBV15 with TRBJ2-5, with no clear D. The CDR3 is 13 residues long. Germline loops: CDR1 LNHNV, CDR2 YYDKDF (reference sequence). The CDR3 nucleotides are TGCGCCACCAGCAGAGCAGGCCAAGAGACCCAGTACTCC. Translating it yields CATSRAGQETQYS.

V usage is TRBV28 and J usage is TRBJ1-1, with D possibly matching TRBD1 (5 bases). The CDR3 covers 15 residues. In germline, CDR1 is MDHEN, CDR2 SYDVKM. Trimming stripped 8 bases from V and 0 bases from J, with 16 bases between. In DNA form, the CDR3 reads TGTGCCAGCTGTGGGGCAGGGCTAATGAACACTGAAGCTTTCTTT. It codes for CASCGAGLMNTEAFF.

V and J are TRBV29-1 and TRBJ2-7; D possibly corresponds to TRBD2 (6 bases). CDR1 is SQVTM and CDR2 is ANQGSEA in the germline V gene. V lost 0 bases, J lost 2 bases, and 8 bases lay in between. CDR3 length: 13 amino acids. The CDR3: CSVEEGEAYEQYF. As DNA, the CDR3 is TGCAGCGTTGAAGAAGGGGAGGCCTACGAGCAGTACTTC.

This clonotype has a handful of counts. V usage is TRBV2 and J usage is TRBJ2-5; the match to TRBD2 covers 7 bases. The germline CDR1 and CDR2 sequences are SNHLY and FYNNEI. V trimming: 3 bases; J trimming: 4 bases; junction bases outside the gene matches: 11. The CDR3 totals 16 residues. The CDR3 sequence is CASSDSLADWRETQYF. The CDR3 nucleotides read TGTGCCAGCAGTGATTCCCTAGCGGATTGGAGAGAGACCCAGTACTTC.

Many counts were recorded for this clonotype. The rearrangement uses TRBV5-8 and TRBJ2-5; TRBD2 aligns across 9 bases. V gave up 5 bases and J gave up 5 bases; unmatched junction bases: 13. Germline V gene sequence: CDR1 SGHTS, CDR2 YDEGEE. The CDR3 has 16 residues. The CDR3 sequence is CASRGLGLAGIETQYF. The CDR3 DNA reads TGTGCCAGCAGGGGGCTGGGGCTAGCGGGAATCGAGACCCAGTACTTC.

This clonotype occurred a few times. The chain combines TRBV3-1 with TRBJ2-1; 9 positions agree with TRBD2. The germline V gene encodes CDR1 LGHDT and CDR2 YNNKEL (reference sequence). The V gene end was trimmed by 5 bases and the J gene end by 8 bases; junction bases not matched to a gene: 7. This CDR3 is 14 amino acids long. Here the CDR3 reads CASSSSGIRYEQFF. The CDR3 coding sequence is TGTGCCAGCAGCTCTAGCGGGATACGATATGAGCAGTTCTTC.

This sequence joins TRBV29-1 and TRBJ2-5; 8 bases are shared with TRBD1. Looked up from germline, CDR1 is SQVTM and CDR2 is ANQGSEA. Unmatched junction bases numbered 5, after V lost 6 bases and J lost 5 bases. The CDR3 contains 12 residues. CDR3: CSVGQGGETQYF. CDR3 bases: TGCAGCGTCGGACAGGGCGGCGAGACCCAGTACTTC.

V gene TRBV6-5 combines with J gene TRBJ2-7; 10 bases match TRBD1. Germline V gene data show CDR1 as MNHEY and CDR2 as SVGAGI. V gave up 4 bases and J gave up 3 bases; unmatched junction bases: 3. The CDR3 is made up of 14 amino acids. Here the CDR3 DNA reads TGTGCCAGCAGTTCCCGGGACAGGGGCTACGAGCAGTACTTC. It encodes CASSSRDRGYEQYF.

This clonotype was picked up many times. The chain is built from TRBV7-2 and TRBJ1-1, with a possible D match to TRBD1 (5 bases). The germline V gene encodes CDR1 SGHTA and CDR2 FQGNSA. The ends were cut back, 6 bases at V and 1 base at J, with 12 bases in the middle. This CDR3 has 14 amino acids. CDR3 DNA: TGTGCCAGCAGTAATACAAGGGGGAACACTGAAGCTTTCTTT. Its translation is CASSNTRGNTEAFF.

The rearrangement uses TRBV7-6 and TRBJ2-1, with D maybe TRBD1 (5 bases). CDR3 length: 16 residues. The V end was cut by 6 bases, the J end by 1 base, with 16 bases between. Germline CDR1 is SGHVS and CDR2 is FNYEAQ. CDR3 residues: CASSASRQRSYNEQFF. In nucleotides, the CDR3 is TGTGCCAGCAGTGCTTCGCGACAGAGATCCTACAATGAGCAGTTCTTC.